This T cell receptor (beta chain) was obtained from a study of blood T cells in healthy people across ages. The CDR3 covers 12 residues. Germline V gene lookup returns CDR1 LNHNV and CDR2 YYDKDF (reference sequence). A second PCR, run for roughly 7 to 11 cycles, used a sample-barcoded 5' primer plus a J-beta primer mix. Using its own MiXCR run on the 5' RACE reads, TCRdb lists one record per CDR3 protein. The sample includes about 800,000 distinct CDR3 sequences, about 46% of them seen just once. The sample was blood. The sequence was collected from a man at least 80 years old in good health. This rearrangement joins TRBV15 to TRBJ2-7; D gene uncertain. The J call may be wrong; the DNA end is better matched by TRBJ2-5. As DNA, the CDR3 is TGTGCCACCAGCAGAGATATGGAGACCCAGTACTTC. It codes for CATSRDMETQYF.